Listed below are T cell receptor beta chains from one sample, sequenced in a study of response to subunit inactivated influenza vaccine. MiXCR was run by TCRdb on the RT-PCR reads, yielding one entry per CDR3 protein. The sample contains about 190,000 distinct CDR3 sequences, around an eighth of which appear only once. Sequenced material: CD8+ T cells sorted from PBMCs, taken 4 to 6 days after vaccination. Receptors originate from a man aged 50 or older who received an inactivated influenza vaccine. Both conserved end residues are part of each CDR3. A D gene is named only where the DNA matches it firmly. Size values are once, few and many counts, or a class for expanded clones, and some rows have none.

.,TRBV4-2,.,TRBJ2-7,CASSQDDGSYEQYF,TGTGCCAGCAGCCAAGATGACGGCTCCTACGAGCAGTACTTC
.,TRBV20-1,few,TRBJ1-5,CSAVSSLESNQPQHF,TGCAGTGCTGTCTCATCGCTCGAGAGCAATCAGCCCCAGCATTTT
.,TRBV20-1,.,TRBJ2-7,CSAPGTNYEQYF,TGCAGTGCTCCCGGGACCAATTACGAGCAGTACTTC
.,TRBV7-6,.,TRBJ2-3,CASSLGFMGRDTQYF,TGTGCCAGCAGCTTAGGGTTTATGGGCCGAGATACGCAGTATTTT
.,TRBV24-1,few,TRBJ2-1,CATSAQGGGNEQFF,TGTGCCACCAGTGCCCAGGGTGGGGGCAATGAGCAGTTCTTC
.,TRBV4-1,few,TRBJ1-5,CASSQEGSYQPQHF,TGCGCCAGCAGCCAAGAGGGCAGTTATCAGCCCCAGCATTTT
TRBD1,TRBV30,.,TRBJ2-2,CAWTPDRGGTGELFF,TGTGCCTGGACCCCCGACAGGGGAGGCACCGGGGAGCTGTTTTTT
TRBD1,TRBV27,.,TRBJ2-7,CASSPGQGGFEQYF,TGTGCCAGCAGTCCGGGACAGGGGGGGTTCGAGCAGTACTTC
.,TRBV7-9,.,TRBJ1-2,CASSFPVGLGFGYTF,TGTGCCAGCAGCTTCCCTGTGGGCTTGGGGTTTGGCTACACCTTC
.,TRBV4-3,few,TRBJ2-5,CASSQEIPMGETQYF,TGCGCCAGCAGCCAAGAGATCCCCATGGGGGAGACCCAGTACTTC
.,TRBV3-1,.,TRBJ2-2,CASSPQYYPGPNTGELFF,TGTGCCAGCAGCCCCCAGTATTATCCGGGACCGAACACCGGGGAGCTGTTTTTT
.,TRBV15,.,TRBJ2-7,CATSRGNFYEQYF,TGTGCCACCAGCAGAGGGAACTTCTACGAGCAGTACTTC
.,TRBV6-2/TRBV6-3,.,TRBJ1-2,CASSYSRVFGYTF,TGTGCCAGCAGTTACTCTCGGGTATTTGGCTACACCTTC
.,TRBV5-5,.,TRBJ2-2,CASSLVGPANTGELFF,TGTGCCAGCAGCTTGGTCGGCCCGGCGAACACCGGGGAGCTGTTTTTT
.,TRBV20-1,medium-sized,TRBJ1-1,CSARGQGSEAFF,TGCAGTGCTAGGGGCCAGGGATCTGAAGCTTTCTTT
TRBD2,TRBV11-3,.,TRBJ2-7,CASSRTSDYEQYF,TGTGCCAGCAGCCGGACTAGCGACTACGAGCAGTACTTC
.,TRBV27,.,TRBJ2-7,CASSLYASFSYEQYF,TGTGCCAGCAGTCTTTATGCCTCCTTCTCCTACGAGCAGTACTTC
.,TRBV24-1,many,TRBJ2-1,CATSGPGRGNEQFF,TGTGCCACCAGTGGACCCGGCAGGGGCAATGAGCAGTTCTTC
.,TRBV28,many,TRBJ1-6,CASTPSLSSYNSPLHF,TGTGCCAGCACCCCGAGTCTCAGCTCCTATAATTCACCCCTCCACTTT
.,TRBV27,many,TRBJ2-3,CASSPGLADTDTQYF,TGTGCCAGCAGTCCTGGCCTGGCAGACACAGATACGCAGTATTTT
.,TRBV20-1,.,TRBJ1-6,CSARDRAGTDNSPLHF,TGCAGTGCTAGAGATCGTGCAGGGACTGATAATTCACCCCTCCACTTT
TRBD2,TRBV29-1,many,TRBJ2-3,CSVEEGLAGYTDTQYF,TGCAGCGTTGAAGAGGGACTAGCGGGGTACACAGATACGCAGTATTTT
.,TRBV6-1,few,TRBJ1-2,CASSDLDSIYGYTF,TGTGCCAGCAGTGACCTTGACAGTATCTATGGCTACACCTTC
TRBD2,TRBV9,once,TRBJ2-1,CASSVTASGAISSYNEQFF,TGTGCCAGCAGCGTAACGGCTAGCGGGGCGATAAGCTCCTACAATGAGCAGTTCTTC
.,TRBV7-2,few,TRBJ1-6,CASSFGSALEPLHF,TGTGCCAGCAGCTTTGGGTCTGCCCTTGAACCCCTCCACTTT
TRBD2,TRBV5-1,few,TRBJ2-1,CASSLREGIYNEQFF,TGCGCCAGCAGCTTAAGGGAGGGCATCTACAATGAGCAGTTCTTC
TRBD1,TRBV19,.,TRBJ2-1,CASSINRGWEQFF,TGTGCCAGTAGTATTAACAGGGGATGGGAGCAGTTCTTC
.,TRBV28,many,TRBJ2-7,CASNRAYEQYF,TGTGCCAGCAACCGGGCGTACGAGCAGTACTTC
TRBD2,TRBV5-5,.,TRBJ2-1,CASSPRGGTSVYNEQFF,TGTGCCAGCAGCCCTAGGGGGGGGACTAGCGTTTACAATGAGCAGTTCTTC
TRBD2,TRBV12-3/TRBV12-4,many,TRBJ2-1,CASSFAGLAGDEQFF,TGTGCCAGCAGTTTTGCGGGACTAGCGGGAGATGAGCAGTTCTTC
.,TRBV4-2,few,TRBJ1-1,CASSQSSGRAEAFF,TGTGCCAGCAGCCAATCCTCGGGGCGGGCTGAAGCTTTCTTT
.,TRBV6-2/TRBV6-3,.,TRBJ2-2,CASSPGATNTGELFF,TGTGCCAGCAGTCCGGGGGCCACGAACACCGGGGAGCTGTTTTTT
TRBD1,TRBV24-1,few,TRBJ2-3,CATSDPLDRGDTQYF,TGTGCCACCAGTGATCCCTTGGACAGGGGAGATACGCAGTATTTT
.,TRBV4-1,few,TRBJ2-5,CASSQITGLATQYF,TGCGCCAGCAGCCAAATAACGGGCCTCGCGACCCAGTACTTC
.,TRBV4-1,few,TRBJ2-3,CASSQGGVGTDTQYF,TGCGCCAGCAGCCAAGGGGGAGTCGGCACAGATACGCAGTATTTT
TRBD1,TRBV27,few,TRBJ1-4,CASSITGGGEKLFF,TGTGCCAGCAGTATAACAGGGGGCGGCGAAAAACTGTTTTTT
TRBD1,TRBV11-2,few,TRBJ2-7,CASSLHRGDEQYF,TGTGCCAGCAGCTTACACAGGGGGGACGAGCAGTACTTC
.,TRBV5-5,.,TRBJ2-3,CASSQLTDTQYF,TGTGCCAGCAGCCAGCTCACAGATACGCAGTATTTT
.,TRBV12-3/TRBV12-4,few,TRBJ2-1,CASSKGGIRMAYNEQFF,TGTGCCAGCAGCAAGGGGGGCATTAGAATGGCCTACAATGAGCAGTTCTTC
TRBD2,TRBV20-1,many,TRBJ2-7,CSARDLAGDAKEQYF,TGCAGTGCTAGAGATCTAGCGGGAGACGCCAAAGAGCAGTACTTC
.,TRBV29-1,few,TRBJ2-2,CSVDGSTGELFF,TGCAGCGTTGATGGCAGCACCGGGGAGCTGTTTTTT
.,TRBV19,.,TRBJ2-7,CASSIGTGMGSYEQYF,TGTGCCAGTAGTATCGGAACAGGGATGGGCTCCTACGAGCAGTACTTC